One and the same sample provided the 29 T cell receptor beta chains below, sequenced in a study of cytomegalovirus exposure and HLA in healthy donors (dated by TCRdb to 2016 to 2017). Library preparation used the immunoSEQ multiplex PCR assay. The multiplex PCR relied on a mix of 60 forward primers for TCR Vbeta segments and 13 reverse primers for TCR Jbeta segments. TCRdb provides this immuneACCESS table in a form limited to in-frame rearrangements. Some clones are lacking; in checked studies, under half of them reflect an unresolved V gene, and why the rest are absent is not known. This sample gives over 150,000 clones in total; over 65% of them show up just once. The ten top clones hold more than 3.5% of the sample. Input material: PBMCs. These receptors all stem from a woman aged 55-70 years in good health and CMV-seropositive.

This rearrangement joins TRBV2 to TRBJ1-2; the match to TRBD1 covers 7 bases. Germline lookup yields CDR1 SNHLY and CDR2 FYNNEI. The CDR3 length is 13 residues. V shed 6 bases, J shed 4 bases, and the junction held 5 bases outside the gene matches. The CDR3: CASSPGQLYGYTF. In nucleotides, the CDR3 is TGTGCCAGCAGCCCGGGACAGCTCTATGGCTACACCTTC. The variable domain in full, completed from reference TRBV2 and TRBJ1-2, reads EPEVTQTPSHQVTQMGQEVILRCVPISNHLYFYWYRQILGQKVEFLVSFYNNEISEKSEIFDDQFSVERPDGSNFTLKIRSTKLEDSAMYFCASSPGQLYGYTFGSGTRLTVV.

This clone came up a few times. The CDR3 DNA is TGTGCCAGCACCCGCGCGCGGGCCGGGGAGCTGTTTTTT. This codes for CASTRARAGELFF. This rearrangement joins TRBV27 to TRBJ2-2; the D gene is possibly TRBD2 (5 bases). CDR1 is MNHEY and CDR2 is SMNVEV in the germline V gene (reference sequence). The V and J ends lost 7 bases and 6 bases respectively, with 12 bases between them. The CDR3 spans 13 residues.

The V gene is TRBV15, the J gene TRBJ2-7; 8 bases are shared with TRBD1. The germline V gene encodes CDR1 LNHNV and CDR2 YYDKDF (reference sequence). The CDR3 extends over 16 amino acids. Trimming took 5 bases from V and 2 from J; bases not matched to a gene: 11. The CDR3 sequence: CATSQLTSTGAYEQYF. The CDR3 DNA reads TGTGCCACCAGCCAGCTCACCTCGACAGGGGCCTACGAGCAGTACTTC.

The genes are TRBV4-2 and TRBJ1-5; D may be TRBD1 (6 bases). V was trimmed by 0 bases and J by 6 bases, leaving 9 bases between them. This CDR3 is built from 14 residues. Germline V gene lookup returns CDR1 LGHNA and CDR2 YNFKEQ. CDR3 amino acids: CASSQDAGAQPQHF. The DNA for the CDR3 is TGTGCCAGCAGCCAAGATGCAGGGGCTCAGCCCCAGCATTTT.

The CDR3 reads CASSPDSGGYGYTF. CDR3 nucleotides: TGTGCCAGCAGCCCAGACTCCGGCGGCTATGGCTACACCTTC. V is TRBV5-5 and J is TRBJ1-2, with D unresolved. CDR1 SGHKS and CDR2 YYEKEE come from the germline V gene (reference sequence). V lost 4 bases and J lost 4, with 14 bases in between. CDR3 length equals 14 residues.

For this clone: The junction does not match germline at one end; this may be a read error. V usage is TRBV28 and J usage is TRBJ2-7, with 10 nucleotides matching TRBD2. Germline lookup yields CDR1 MDHEN and CDR2 SYDVKM. The CDR3 spans 14 residues. The CDR3 here is CASCETSGLTGRSF. The CDR3 DNA is TGTGCCAGCTGCGAGACTAGCGGGTTGACAGGACGGAGCTTC.

This clone turned up a few times. The J gene is TRBJ2-5, the V gene TRBV28; 9 nucleotides align to TRBD1. The V and J ends lost 7 bases and 4 bases, in that order; junction bases with no gene match: 19. The CDR3 is 18 amino acids. Germline V gives CDR1 MDHEN, CDR2 SYDVKM. DNA of the CDR3: TGTGCCAGCAACTTAGGGACAGGGTTTTCCGGGCGTGCAGAGACCCAGTACTTC. Its protein is CASNLGTGFSGRAETQYF. The whole variable domain, remainder taken from reference TRBV28 and TRBJ2-5, is DVKVTQSSRYLVKRTGEKVFLECVQDMDHENMFWYRQDPGLGLRLIYFSYDVKMKEKGDIPEGYSVSREKKERFSLILESASTNQTSMYLCASNLGTGFSGRAETQYFGPGTRLLVL.

V gene TRBV5-1 combines with J gene TRBJ2-3; perhaps TRBD2 as D (6 bases). The CDR3 length is 16 residues. Germline V CDR1 and CDR2: SGHRS, YFSETQ. The V gene lost 0 bases and the J gene lost 0 bases, with 11 bases spanning the gap. CDR3 protein: CASSLALGTSTDTQYF. The DNA for the CDR3 is TGCGCCAGCAGCTTGGCGTTAGGGACTAGCACAGATACGCAGTATTTT.

This sequence joins TRBV6-5 and TRBJ1-2, with 9 bases identical to TRBD1. V shed 3 bases and J 1 base; nucleotides not matched to a gene: 6. Germline CDR1 reads MNHEY; CDR2 reads SVGAGI. The CDR3 has 16 amino acids. CDR3 nucleotide sequence: TGTGCCAGCAGTTATCAAACGGGACAGGGTAACTATGGCTACACCTTC. It is translated as CASSYQTGQGNYGYTF.

This chain joins TRBV19 and TRBJ1-1; TRBD1 is a possible D gene (6 bases). The CDR3 is 15 amino acids. The germline gives CDR1 LNHDA, CDR2 SQIVND (reference sequence). V was trimmed by 5 bases and J by 14 bases, leaving 27 bases between them. The CDR3 here is CASSGGERVAEREFF. CDR3 nucleotide sequence: TGTGCCAGTAGTGGGGGCGAGAGAGTGGCAGAGAGGGAGTTCTTT. Looking up the rest from reference TRBV19 and TRBJ1-1 gives the full variable domain: DGGITQSPKYLFRKEGQNVTLSCEQNLNHDAMYWYRQDPGQGLRLIYYSQIVNDFQKGDIAEGYSVSREKKESFPLTVTSAQKNPTAFYLCASSGGERVAEREFFGQGTRLTVV.

This clone was detected only a few times. The genes are TRBV25-1 and TRBJ1-1; D uncertain. The CDR3 runs to 11 residues. The ends were cut back, 6 bases at V and 5 bases at J, with 7 bases in the middle. Germline CDR1 and CDR2: MGHDK and SYGVNS. The CDR3, as DNA: TGTGCCAGCAGCCGAGAGACTGAAGCTTTCTTT. Translated, it gives CASSRETEAFF.

The chain combines TRBV5-1 with TRBJ2-1; the match to TRBD1 covers 7 bases. The V gene end was trimmed by 0 bases and the J gene end by 2 bases; junction bases not matched to a gene: 5. Germline CDR1 and CDR2: SGHRS and YFSETQ. The length of the CDR3 is 16 residues. CDR3 sequence reads: CASSLAGTVTYNEQFF. CDR3 DNA sequence: TGCGCCAGCAGCTTGGCTGGGACAGTTACCTACAATGAGCAGTTCTTC. The complete variable domain, with remaining parts taken from reference TRBV5-1 and TRBJ2-1, reads KAGVTQTPRYLIKTRGQQVTLSCSPISGHRSVSWYQQTPGQGLQFLFEYFSETQRNKGNFPGRFSGRQFSNSRSEMNVSTLELGDSALYLCASSLAGTVTYNEQFFGPGTRLTVL.

V usage is TRBV6-5 and J usage is TRBJ1-2; a possible D gene is TRBD1 (5 bases). With 0 bases removed from V and 4 bases from J, the gap between germline ends came to 9 bases. CDR3 size: 14 residues. Germline CDR1 and CDR2: MNHEY and SVGAGI. The CDR3 region is CASSYSGQAYGYTF. The DNA for the CDR3 is TGTGCCAGCAGTTACTCGGGGCAGGCCTATGGCTACACCTTC.

The chain has TRBV10-3 and TRBJ1-1; D is unclear. CDR1 is ENHRY and CDR2 is SYGVKD in the germline V gene. The length of the CDR3 is 13 residues. The V and J ends lost 3 bases and 0 bases respectively, with 5 bases between them. This CDR3 reads CAISDNLNTEAFF. The CDR3 DNA reads as TGTGCCATCAGTGACAATCTGAACACTGAAGCTTTCTTT.

The gene calls are TRBV5-1 and TRBJ2-2, with D unresolved. Germline lookup yields CDR1 SGHRS and CDR2 YFSETQ. V lost 6 bases, J lost 5 bases, and 11 bases lay in between. The CDR3 extends over 13 amino acids. The CDR3 DNA reads TGCGCCAGCACCCACTACCTTACCGGGGAGCTGTTTTTT. Encoded protein: CASTHYLTGELFF.

This clone has only a few counts. This chain joins TRBV30 and TRBJ2-7; D possibly corresponds to TRBD2 (7 bases). Germline V lookup: CDR1 GTSNPN, CDR2 SVGIG (reference sequence). This CDR3 is built from 13 residues. V was trimmed by 3 bases and J by 3 bases, leaving 12 bases between them. The CDR3 here is CAWSGGQHYEQYF. As DNA, the CDR3 is TGTGCCTGGAGCGGGGGGCAGCACTACGAGCAGTACTTC.

This chain links TRBV2 with TRBJ1-2; D unresolved. The CDR3 runs 11 residues. V gave up 7 bases and J gave up 10 bases, with 13 bases separating them. Germline values: CDR1 SNHLY, CDR2 FYNNEI. This chain's CDR3 is CASTVAADYTF. The CDR3, as DNA: TGTGCCAGCACTGTCGCGGCCGACTACACCTTC.

The rearrangement links TRBV28 to TRBJ2-5; no firm D call. The V gene lost 3 bases and the J gene lost 3 bases, with 2 bases spanning the gap. The CDR3 runs to 11 residues. Germline CDR1 reads MDHEN; CDR2 reads SYDVKM. The CDR3 reads CASSFKETQYF. CDR3 DNA: TGTGCCAGCAGTTTTAAAGAGACCCAGTACTTC.

The genes are TRBV4-2 and TRBJ2-2; D is undetermined. The CDR3 length is 14 residues. Trimming took 4 bases from V and 3 from J, leaving 9 bases between them. Germline assignment: CDR1 LGHNA and CDR2 YNFKEQ. CDR3 sequence: CASSPAEYTGELFF. For the CDR3, the DNA is TGTGCCAGCAGCCCGGCGGAGTACACCGGGGAGCTGTTTTTT.

In DNA, the CDR3 is TGTGCCAGCAGCGTCACGAGCTCTGGAAACACCATATATTTT. This sequence encodes CASSVTSSGNTIYF. This chain connects TRBV9 to TRBJ1-3; D is unclear. There are 14 residues in the CDR3. V was pared by 2 bases and J by 0 bases, with 6 bases between. CDR1 SGDLS and CDR2 YYNGEE come from the germline V gene.

This clone came up a few times. V and J are TRBV2 and TRBJ2-5; D gene uncertain. Between the trimmed V and J ends, which lost 7 bases and 4 bases, there was a span of 7 bases. Germline V lookup: CDR1 SNHLY, CDR2 FYNNEI. The CDR3 consists of 11 residues. Here the CDR3 reads CASTVRETQYF. The CDR3 DNA follows: TGTGCCAGCACAGTCCGAGAGACCCAGTACTTC.

J is TRBJ2-7 and V is TRBV18, with a possible D match to TRBD2 (6 bases). Germline V gene sequence: CDR1 KGHSH, CDR2 LQKENI. This CDR3 spans 15 amino acids. V was trimmed by 6 bases and J by 4 bases, leaving 19 bases between them. CDR3 DNA sequence: TGTGCCAGCTCTCCCGGTGGAGGGCCTACATACGAGCAGTACTTC. Residues: CASSPGGGPTYEQYF.

The J gene is TRBJ2-1, the V gene TRBV9; D perhaps matches TRBD1 (6 bases). Between the trimmed V and J ends, which lost 3 bases and 3 bases, there was a span of 13 bases. Germline CDR1 and CDR2: SGDLS and YYNGEE. The CDR3 extends over 15 amino acids. The CDR3 DNA is TGTGCCAGCAGCGGCCAGGGGAACAGCTACAATGAGCAGTTCTTC. Translating gives CASSGQGNSYNEQFF.

This clone showed up just once. The chain links TRBV30 to TRBJ2-5; 9 bases are a match to TRBD1. Trimming took 4 bases from V and 2 from J; bases not matched to a gene: 2. The germline CDR1 and CDR2 sequences are GTSNPN and SVGIG (reference sequence). The CDR3 extends over 13 amino acids. This CDR3 reads CAWTTGGQETQYF. DNA of the CDR3: TGTGCCTGGACGACAGGGGGTCAAGAGACCCAGTACTTC.

The chain is built from TRBV5-1 and TRBJ1-2, with a possible D match to TRBD1 (6 bases). Trimming pared 4 bases from V and 2 bases from J, leaving 15 bases between. The germline CDR1 and CDR2 sequences are SGHRS and YFSETQ. The CDR3 is 15 amino acids. The CDR3 sequence is CASSTRTVFNYGYTF. The CDR3 DNA sequence: TGCGCCAGCAGCACCCGGACAGTTTTCAACTATGGCTACACCTTC. Complete variable domain (other parts from reference TRBV5-1 and TRBJ1-2): KAGVTQTPRYLIKTRGQQVTLSCSPISGHRSVSWYQQTPGQGLQFLFEYFSETQRNKGNFPGRFSGRQFSNSRSEMNVSTLELGDSALYLCASSTRTVFNYGYTFGSGTRLTVV.

The gene calls are TRBV11-2 and TRBJ1-2, with a weak D call TRBD1 (5 bases). From germline, CDR1 is SGHAT and CDR2 FQNNGV. The CDR3 is made up of 14 amino acids. Trimming left V 2 bases short and J 4 bases short, with 11 bases between. The CDR3 DNA follows: TGTGCCAGCAGCTTAAGGGGTTTGGTCTATGGCTACACCTTC. This gives the protein CASSLRGLVYGYTF.

The rearrangement uses TRBV19 and TRBJ1-1, with D hard to call. The germline CDR1 and CDR2 sequences are LNHDA and SQIVND (reference sequence). V was shortened by 5 bases and J by 4 bases, with 11 bases between the two germline ends. The CDR3 spans 13 residues. The chain's CDR3 is CASSPDFGTEAFF. As DNA, the CDR3 is TGTGCCAGTAGTCCTGACTTCGGCACTGAAGCTTTCTTT.

Regarding this clone: Other DNA sequences within the sample encode an identical CDR3. This chain joins TRBV5-1 and TRBJ1-5, with D perhaps TRBD1 (6 bases). The CDR3 has 15 amino acids. V lost 0 bases and J 4 bases, leaving 11 bases between the germline ends. Germline V gene lookup returns CDR1 SGHRS and CDR2 YFSETQ. The CDR3 is CASSLDGRGNQPQHF. The CDR3, as DNA: TGCGCCAGCAGCTTGGACGGGAGGGGGAATCAGCCCCAGCATTTT.

This clone was detected only once. This chain connects TRBV29-1 to TRBJ1-1; 9 bases match TRBD1. There are 14 residues in the CDR3. From germline, CDR1 is SQVTM and CDR2 ANQGSEA. Trimming at V came to 6 bases and at J to 5 bases, leaving 10 bases not matched to a gene. The CDR3 sequence: CSVVTGGGMTEAFF. CDR3 bases: TGCAGCGTAGTAACAGGGGGCGGTATGACTGAAGCTTTCTTT. Drawing the rest from reference TRBV29-1 and TRBJ1-1, the complete variable domain is SAVISQKPSRDICQRGTSLTIQCQVDSQVTMMFWYRQQPGQSLTLIATANQGSEATYESGFVIDKFPISRPNLTFSTLTVSNMSPEDSSIYLCSVVTGGGMTEAFFGQGTRLTVV.